Each of the 2 T cell receptor beta chains below was sequenced from the same sample in a study of blood T cell repertoires in COVID-19. The protocol was immunoSEQ multiplex PCR, while the TCRdb copy is restricted to in-frame clones and leaves out a portion. The profile shows approximately 350,000 clones, around 86% of them singletons. The sample consisted of peripheral blood. Receptors originate from a woman in her 50s with COVID-19, enrolled during active disease.

The V gene is TRBV27, the J gene TRBJ1-2; D not certain. Trimming left V 6 bases short and J 3 bases short, with 14 bases between. Germline CDR1 is MNHEY and CDR2 is SMNVEV (reference sequence). The CDR3 covers 14 residues. CDR3 nucleotide sequence: TGTGCCAGCAGCCCGACGGAGGCACACTATGGCTACACCTTC. Its translation is CASSPTEAHYGYTF.

The chain uses TRBV11-2 and TRBJ2-7, with TRBD1 matching 8 bases. CDR1 is SGHAT and CDR2 is FQNNGV in the germline V gene. V lost 3 bases to trimming and J lost 2 bases; unmatched junction nucleotides: 6. The CDR3 has 15 amino acids. The DNA of the CDR3 is TGTGCCAGCAGCTTTGGAATGGACAGGGCCTACGAGCAGTACTTC. Its translation: CASSFGMDRAYEQYF.